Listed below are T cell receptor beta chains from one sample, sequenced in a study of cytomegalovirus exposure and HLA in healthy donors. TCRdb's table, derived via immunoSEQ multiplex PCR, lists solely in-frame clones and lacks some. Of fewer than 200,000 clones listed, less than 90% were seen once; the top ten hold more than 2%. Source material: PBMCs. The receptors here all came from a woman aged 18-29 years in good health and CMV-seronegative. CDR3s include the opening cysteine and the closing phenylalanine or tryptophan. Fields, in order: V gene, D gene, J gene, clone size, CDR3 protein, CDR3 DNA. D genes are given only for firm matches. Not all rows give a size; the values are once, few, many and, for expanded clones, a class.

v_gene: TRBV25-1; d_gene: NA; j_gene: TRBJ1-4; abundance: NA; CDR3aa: CASSDHWDSVATNEKLFF; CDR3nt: TGTGCCAGCAGTGACCATTGGGACTCTGTTGCAACTAATGAAAAACTGTTTTTT
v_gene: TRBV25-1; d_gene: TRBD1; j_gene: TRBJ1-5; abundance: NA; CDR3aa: CASSESVTGDQPQHF; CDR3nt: TGTGCCAGCAGTGAATCAGTGACAGGGGATCAGCCCCAGCATTTT
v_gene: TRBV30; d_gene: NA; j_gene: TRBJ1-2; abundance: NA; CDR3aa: CAWSQRFLYGYTF; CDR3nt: TGTGCCTGGAGTCAGCGCTTCCTCTATGGCTACACCTTC
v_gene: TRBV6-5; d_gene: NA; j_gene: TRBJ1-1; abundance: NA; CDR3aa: CASSYSLREGTEAFF; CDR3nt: TGTGCCAGCAGTTACTCGTTACGGGAGGGCACTGAAGCTTTCTTT
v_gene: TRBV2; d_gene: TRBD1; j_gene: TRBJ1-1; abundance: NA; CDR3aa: CASKRGRPNTEAFF; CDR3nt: TGTGCCAGCAAGAGGGGGCGGCCGAACACTGAAGCTTTCTTT
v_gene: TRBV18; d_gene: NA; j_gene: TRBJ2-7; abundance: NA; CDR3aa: CASSPDRGGYEQYF; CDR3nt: TGTGCCAGCTCACCAGATCGCGGCGGCTACGAGCAGTACTTC
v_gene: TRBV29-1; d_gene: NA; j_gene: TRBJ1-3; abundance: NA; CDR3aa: CSVAQGGNTIYF; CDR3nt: TGCAGCGTTGCGCAGGGCGGAAACACCATATATTTT
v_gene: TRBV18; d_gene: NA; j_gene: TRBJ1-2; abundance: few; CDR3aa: CASSHVGHYYGYTF; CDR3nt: TGTGCCAGCTCCCACGTTGGACATTACTATGGCTACACCTTC
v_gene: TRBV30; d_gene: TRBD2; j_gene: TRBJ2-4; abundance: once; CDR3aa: CAWSVQGGNIQYF; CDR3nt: TGTGCCTGGAGTGTCCAGGGAGGGAACATTCAGTACTTC
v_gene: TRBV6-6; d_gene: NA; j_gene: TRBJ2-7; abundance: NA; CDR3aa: CASSYSIAGIYEQYF; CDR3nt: TGTGCCAGCAGTTACTCGATCGCAGGGATCTACGAGCAGTACTTC
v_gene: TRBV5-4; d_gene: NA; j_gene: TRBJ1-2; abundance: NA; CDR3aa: CASSGADYGYTF; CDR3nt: TGTGCCAGCAGCGGGGCAGACTATGGCTACACCTTC
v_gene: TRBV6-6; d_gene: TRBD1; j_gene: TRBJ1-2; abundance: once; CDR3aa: CASSASGGRGYTF; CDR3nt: TGTGCCAGCAGTGCCTCAGGGGGCAGGGGCTACACCTTC
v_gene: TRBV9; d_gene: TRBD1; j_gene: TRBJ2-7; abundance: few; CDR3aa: CASSVGGTGKVEQYF; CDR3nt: TGTGCCAGCAGCGTAGGTGGGACAGGGAAGGTCGAGCAGTACTTC
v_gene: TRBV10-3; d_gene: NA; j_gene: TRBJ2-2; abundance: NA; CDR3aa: CAIRHDTGELFF; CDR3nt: TGTGCCATCAGACACGACACCGGGGAGCTGTTTTTT
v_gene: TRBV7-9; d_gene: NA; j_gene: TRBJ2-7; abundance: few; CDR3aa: CASSSISGGSEQYF; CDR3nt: TGTGCCAGCAGCTCAATAAGTGGGGGCTCCGAGCAGTACTTC
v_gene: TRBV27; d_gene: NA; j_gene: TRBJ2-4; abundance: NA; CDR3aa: CASSSADLKNIQYF; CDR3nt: TGTGCCAGCAGTTCCGCAGATCTCAAAAACATTCAGTACTTC
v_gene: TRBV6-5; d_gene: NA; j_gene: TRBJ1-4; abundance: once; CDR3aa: CASGSLLATNEKLFF; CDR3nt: TGTGCCAGCGGCTCCCTTCTTGCAACTAATGAAAAACTGTTTTTT
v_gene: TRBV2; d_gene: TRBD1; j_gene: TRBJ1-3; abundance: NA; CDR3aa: CASTRTGVGNTIYF; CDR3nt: TGTGCCAGCACCCGGACAGGGGTAGGAAACACCATATATTTT
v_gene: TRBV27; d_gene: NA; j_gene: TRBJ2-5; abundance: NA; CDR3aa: CASSLRDRETQYF; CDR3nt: TGTGCCAGCAGTTTGCGGGACAGAGAGACCCAGTACTTC
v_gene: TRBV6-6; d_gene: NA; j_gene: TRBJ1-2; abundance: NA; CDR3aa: CARTSDRPPNYGYTF; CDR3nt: TGTGCCAGGACCTCAGACAGACCTCCTAACTATGGCTACACCTTC
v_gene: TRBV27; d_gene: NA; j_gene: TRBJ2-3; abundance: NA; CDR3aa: CASSLTRLLADTQYF; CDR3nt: TGTGCCAGCAGTTTAACCCGCCTACTAGCAGATACGCAGTATTTT
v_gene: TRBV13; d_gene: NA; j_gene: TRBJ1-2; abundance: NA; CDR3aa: CASSHSYGYTF; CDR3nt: TGTGCCAGCAGCCACTCCTATGGCTACACCTTC
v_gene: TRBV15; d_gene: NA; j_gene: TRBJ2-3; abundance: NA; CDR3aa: CATSRTTRSSAYTDTQYF; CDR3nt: TGTGCCACCAGCAGGACGACGAGGTCTAGCGCCTACACAGATACGCAGTATTTT
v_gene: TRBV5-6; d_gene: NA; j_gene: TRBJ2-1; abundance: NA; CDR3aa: CASSLVVGGAGGEQFF; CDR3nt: TGTGCCAGCAGCTTGGTGGTTGGAGGGGCTGGCGGTGAGCAGTTCTTC
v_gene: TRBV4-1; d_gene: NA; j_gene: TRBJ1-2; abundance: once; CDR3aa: CASSQDQGLNYGYTF; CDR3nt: TGCGCCAGCAGCCAAGATCAGGGTTTAAACTATGGCTACACCTTC
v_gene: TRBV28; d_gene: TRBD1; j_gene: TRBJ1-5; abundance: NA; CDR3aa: CASSFEGATNQPQHF; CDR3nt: TGTGCCAGCAGTTTTGAGGGGGCTACTAATCAGCCCCAGCATTTT
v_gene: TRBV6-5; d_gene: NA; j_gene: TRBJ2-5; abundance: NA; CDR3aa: CASSYRPRETQYF; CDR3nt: TGTGCCAGCAGTTACAGGCCGCGGGAGACCCAGTACTTC
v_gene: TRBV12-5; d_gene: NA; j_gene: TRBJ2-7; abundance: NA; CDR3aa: CASGLSGGTREQYF; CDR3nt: TGTGCTAGTGGCCTCTCTGGAGGAACTAGGGAGCAGTACTTC
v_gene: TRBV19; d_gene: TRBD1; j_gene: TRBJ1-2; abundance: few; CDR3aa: CASSISGTGDHGSGYTF; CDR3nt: TGTGCCAGTAGTATTTCCGGGACAGGCGACCACGGGAGTGGCTACACCTTC
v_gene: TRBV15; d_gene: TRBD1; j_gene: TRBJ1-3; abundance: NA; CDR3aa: CATSAGQPGNTIYF; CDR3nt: TGTGCCACCAGCGCGGGACAGCCTGGAAACACCATATATTTT
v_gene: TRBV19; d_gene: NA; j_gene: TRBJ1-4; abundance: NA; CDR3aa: CASSVSRGANEKLFF; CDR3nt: TGTGCCAGTAGCGTCTCCCGGGGGGCTAATGAAAAACTGTTTTTT
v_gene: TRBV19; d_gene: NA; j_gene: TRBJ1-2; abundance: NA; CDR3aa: CASSIGFNYGYTF; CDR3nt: TGTGCCAGTAGTATCGGGTTTAACTATGGCTACACCTTC
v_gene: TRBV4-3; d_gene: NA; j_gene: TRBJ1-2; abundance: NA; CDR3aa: CASSQERGGYYGYTF; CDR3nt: TGCGCCAGCAGCCAAGAAAGGGGGGGCTACTATGGCTACACCTTC
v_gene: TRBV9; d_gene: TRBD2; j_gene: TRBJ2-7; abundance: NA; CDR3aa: CASSVEAGGAYEQYF; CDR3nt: TGTGCCAGCAGCGTAGAGGCGGGAGGAGCTTACGAGCAGTACTTC
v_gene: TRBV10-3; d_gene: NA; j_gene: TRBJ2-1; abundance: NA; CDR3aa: CAIRSGVVDEQFF; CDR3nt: TGTGCCATCAGGTCGGGAGTTGTTGATGAGCAGTTCTTC